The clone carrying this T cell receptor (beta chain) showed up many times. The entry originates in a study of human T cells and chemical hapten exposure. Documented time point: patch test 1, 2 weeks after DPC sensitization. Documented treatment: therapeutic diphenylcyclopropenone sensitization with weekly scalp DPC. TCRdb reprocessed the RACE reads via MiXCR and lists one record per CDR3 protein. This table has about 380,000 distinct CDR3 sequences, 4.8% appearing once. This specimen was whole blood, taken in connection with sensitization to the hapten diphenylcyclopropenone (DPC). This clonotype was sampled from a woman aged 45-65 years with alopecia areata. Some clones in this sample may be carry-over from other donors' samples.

The CDR3 DNA follows: TGCAGCGTTGAGAGCTTTCGGGACGGCGGCTACACCTTC. This gives the protein CSVESFRDGGYTF. The V call is TRBV29-1, the J call TRBJ1-2; possibly TRBD1 for D (5 bases). Germline lookup yields CDR1 SQVTM and CDR2 ANQGSEA. The CDR3 spans 13 residues. Trimming left V 3 bases short and J 8 bases short, with 16 bases between. Full variable domain (missing parts from reference TRBV29-1 and TRBJ1-2): SAVISQKPSRDICQRGTSLTIQCQVDSQVTMMFWYRQQPGQSLTLIATANQGSEATYESGFVIDKFPISRPNLTFSTLTVSNMSPEDSSIYLCSVESFRDGGYTFGSGTRLTVV.